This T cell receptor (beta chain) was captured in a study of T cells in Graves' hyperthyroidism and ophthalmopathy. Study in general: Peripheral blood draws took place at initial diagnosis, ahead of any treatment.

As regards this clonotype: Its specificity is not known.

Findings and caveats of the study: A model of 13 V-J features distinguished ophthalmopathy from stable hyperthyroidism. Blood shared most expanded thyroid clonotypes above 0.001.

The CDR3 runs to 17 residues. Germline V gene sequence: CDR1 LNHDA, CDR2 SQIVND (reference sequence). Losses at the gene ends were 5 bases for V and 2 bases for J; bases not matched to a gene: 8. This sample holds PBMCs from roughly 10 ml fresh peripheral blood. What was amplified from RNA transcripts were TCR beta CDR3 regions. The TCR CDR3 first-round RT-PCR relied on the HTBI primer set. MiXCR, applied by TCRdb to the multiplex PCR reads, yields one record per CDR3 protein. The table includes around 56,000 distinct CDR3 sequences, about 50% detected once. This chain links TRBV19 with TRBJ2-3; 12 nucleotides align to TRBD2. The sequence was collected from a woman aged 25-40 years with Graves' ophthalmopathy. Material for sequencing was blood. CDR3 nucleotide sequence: TGTGCCAGTAGTGGGGGGGCTAGCGGGAGGGCCACAGATACGCAGTATTTT. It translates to CASSGGASGRATDTQYF.